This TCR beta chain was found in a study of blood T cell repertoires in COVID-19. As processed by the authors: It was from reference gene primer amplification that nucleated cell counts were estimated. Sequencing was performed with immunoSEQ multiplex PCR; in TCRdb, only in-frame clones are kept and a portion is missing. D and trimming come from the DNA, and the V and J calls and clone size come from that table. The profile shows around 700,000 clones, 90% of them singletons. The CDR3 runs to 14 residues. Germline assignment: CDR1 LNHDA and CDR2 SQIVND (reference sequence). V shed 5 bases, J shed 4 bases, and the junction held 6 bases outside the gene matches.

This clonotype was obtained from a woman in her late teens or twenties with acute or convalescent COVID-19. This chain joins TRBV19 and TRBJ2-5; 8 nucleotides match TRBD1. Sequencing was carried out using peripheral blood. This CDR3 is CASSDRGQGETQYF. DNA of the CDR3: TGTGCCAGTAGTGACAGGGGTCAGGGAGAGACCCAGTACTTC.